A selection of T cell receptor beta chains follows, all from one sample in a study of blood T cell repertoires in COVID-19. Measured with immunoSEQ multiplex PCR; TCRdb has only the in-frame clones, and not every one. The table shows roughly 100,000 clones, with 80% to 90% occurring only once. The sample consisted of peripheral blood. These receptor sequences come from a woman in her fifties or sixties with acute or convalescent COVID-19. Both conserved end residues are part of each CDR3.

V gene: TRBV6-6; CDR3 protein: CASRETGTANSPLHF
V gene: TRBV19; CDR3 protein: CASSIPSDFYGYTF
V gene: TRBV28; CDR3 protein: CASSDGGSTDTQYF
V gene: TRBV19; CDR3 protein: CASSFPGAGGGDTQYF
V gene: TRBV3-1/TRBV3-2; CDR3 protein: CASSQVFSLSTDTQYF
V gene: TRBV10-2; CDR3 protein: CASSLAGVDKGQFF
V gene: TRBV19; CDR3 protein: CASSYSGHQPQHF
V gene: TRBV29-1; CDR3 protein: CSVETASGRANEQFF
V gene: TRBV2; CDR3 protein: CASSSWGGGYTF
V gene: TRBV5-1; CDR3 protein: CASSIRQGASDSGNTIYF
V gene: TRBV11-2; CDR3 protein: CASRYYRGRSDTQYF
V gene: TRBV27; CDR3 protein: CASSLSTRLGTSGRAANEQFF
V gene: TRBV11-2; CDR3 protein: CASSLDGQVAISF
V gene: TRBV28; CDR3 protein: CASSLTGGVYEQYF
V gene: TRBV5-1; CDR3 protein: CASSSLAGSYNEQFF
V gene: TRBV2; CDR3 protein: CASSPLAGGPSGTGELFF
V gene: TRBV5-1; CDR3 protein: CASSLVGGAEQFF
V gene: TRBV28; CDR3 protein: CASSTRTGVPNEKLFF
V gene: TRBV4-2; CDR3 protein: CASSQDPGEAYGYTF
V gene: TRBV2; CDR3 protein: CASALRQVNSPLHF
V gene: TRBV5-1; CDR3 protein: CASSLAGGVTGELFF
V gene: TRBV9; CDR3 protein: CASSLETTLAYGYTF
V gene: TRBV5-1; CDR3 protein: CASSWTSGNTGELFF
V gene: TRBV11-2; CDR3 protein: CASSLESSGTQAFF
V gene: TRBV6-5; CDR3 protein: CASTGSVTEAFF
V gene: TRBV18; CDR3 protein: CASSPLDNSPLHF
V gene: TRBV2; CDR3 protein: CASSESQGAFTF
V gene: TRBV7-9; CDR3 protein: CASSPDEVWDTGELFF
V gene: TRBV9; CDR3 protein: CASSVEPGGAPEAFF
V gene: TRBV5-1; CDR3 protein: CASSSDTVNTEAFF
V gene: TRBV29-1; CDR3 protein: CSVEGLRLGETQYF
V gene: TRBV29-1; CDR3 protein: CSVQGGRDQPQHF
V gene: TRBV28; CDR3 protein: CASSLLAETQYF
V gene: TRBV5-1; CDR3 protein: CASSFGEGVAFF
V gene: TRBV28; CDR3 protein: CASNRSLYPDQPQHF
V gene: TRBV29-1; CDR3 protein: CSVKKRGAYEQYF
V gene: TRBV2; CDR3 protein: CASTRGVAGVGEQFF
V gene: TRBV7-3; CDR3 protein: CASSLRTSEYNEQFF
V gene: TRBV18; CDR3 protein: CASSPRRGRATNEKLFF
V gene: TRBV12-3/TRBV12-4; CDR3 protein: CASGVSGANVLTF
V gene: TRBV19; CDR3 protein: CASSMWLGTGTWNEQFF
V gene: TRBV29-1; CDR3 protein: CSVEVQGARKLFF
V gene: TRBV18; CDR3 protein: CASSPRDRAETQYF
V gene: TRBV3-1/TRBV3-2; CDR3 protein: CASSQDQRGTEAFF
V gene: TRBV2; CDR3 protein: CASGTQSTSDYGYTF
V gene: TRBV5-1; CDR3 protein: CASSSIGGQKNTEAFF
V gene: TRBV3-1/TRBV3-2; CDR3 protein: CASSRRGNTIYF
V gene: TRBV30; CDR3 protein: CAWSLGGQGSQPQHF
V gene: TRBV5-3; CDR3 protein: CAGSDGTSGYNEQFF
V gene: TRBV7-2; CDR3 protein: CASSLEKIFSVSSGNTIYF